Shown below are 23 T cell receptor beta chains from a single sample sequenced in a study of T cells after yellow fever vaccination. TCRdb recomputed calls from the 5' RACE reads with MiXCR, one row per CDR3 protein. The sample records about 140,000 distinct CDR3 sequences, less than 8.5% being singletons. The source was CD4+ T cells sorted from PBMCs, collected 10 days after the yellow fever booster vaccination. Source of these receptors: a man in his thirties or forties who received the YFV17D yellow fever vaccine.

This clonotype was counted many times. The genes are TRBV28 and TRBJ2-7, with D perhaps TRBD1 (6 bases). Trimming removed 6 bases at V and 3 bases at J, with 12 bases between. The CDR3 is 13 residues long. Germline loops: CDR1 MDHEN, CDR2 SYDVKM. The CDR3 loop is CASRSGQLYEQYF. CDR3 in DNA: TGTGCCAGCAGATCCGGACAGCTCTACGAGCAGTACTTC.

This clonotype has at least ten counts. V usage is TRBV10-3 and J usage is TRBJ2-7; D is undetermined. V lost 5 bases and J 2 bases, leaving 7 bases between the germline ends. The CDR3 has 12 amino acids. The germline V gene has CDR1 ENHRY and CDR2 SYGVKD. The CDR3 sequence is CAISTQTYEQYF. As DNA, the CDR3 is TGTGCCATCAGTACTCAAACCTACGAGCAGTACTTC.

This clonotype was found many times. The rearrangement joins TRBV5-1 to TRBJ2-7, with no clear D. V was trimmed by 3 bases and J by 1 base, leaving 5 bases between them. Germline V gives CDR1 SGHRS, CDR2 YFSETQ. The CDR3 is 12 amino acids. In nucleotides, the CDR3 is TGCGCCAGCAGCTCACCTTCCTACGAGCAGTACTTC. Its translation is CASSSPSYEQYF.

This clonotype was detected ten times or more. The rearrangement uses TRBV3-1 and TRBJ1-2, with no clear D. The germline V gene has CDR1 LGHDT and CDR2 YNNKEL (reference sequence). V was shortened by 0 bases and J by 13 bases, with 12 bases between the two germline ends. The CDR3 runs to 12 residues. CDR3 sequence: CASSQDWRSGTF. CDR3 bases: TGTGCCAGCAGCCAAGATTGGCGGAGCGGCACCTTC.

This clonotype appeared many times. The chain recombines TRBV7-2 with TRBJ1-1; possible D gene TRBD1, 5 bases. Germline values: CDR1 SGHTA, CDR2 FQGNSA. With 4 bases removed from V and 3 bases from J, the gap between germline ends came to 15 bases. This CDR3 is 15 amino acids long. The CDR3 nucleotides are TGTGCCAGCAGCTCAGGAAGGGGCGCGGACACTGAAGCTTTCTTT. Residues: CASSSGRGADTEAFF.

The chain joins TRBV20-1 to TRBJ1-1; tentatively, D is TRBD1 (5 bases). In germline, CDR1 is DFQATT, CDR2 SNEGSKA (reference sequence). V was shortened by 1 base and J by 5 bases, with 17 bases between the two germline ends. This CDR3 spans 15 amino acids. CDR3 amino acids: CSARVSGTAGTEAFF. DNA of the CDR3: TGCAGTGCTAGAGTTTCCGGGACCGCGGGGACTGAAGCTTTCTTT.

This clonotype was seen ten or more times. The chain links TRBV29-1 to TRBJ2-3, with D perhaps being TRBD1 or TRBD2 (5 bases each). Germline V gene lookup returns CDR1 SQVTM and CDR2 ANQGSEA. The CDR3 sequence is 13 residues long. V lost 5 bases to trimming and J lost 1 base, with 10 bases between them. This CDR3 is CSVFWDGTDTQYF. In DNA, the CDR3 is TGCAGCGTTTTCTGGGACGGCACAGATACGCAGTATTTT.

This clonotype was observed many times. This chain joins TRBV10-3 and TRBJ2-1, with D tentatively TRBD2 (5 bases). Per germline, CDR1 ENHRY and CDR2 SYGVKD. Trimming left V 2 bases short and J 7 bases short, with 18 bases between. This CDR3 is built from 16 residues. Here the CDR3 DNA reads TGTGCCATCAGTGAGAAGGGAACTAGAATCGGGAATGAGCAGTTCTTC. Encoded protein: CAISEKGTRIGNEQFF.

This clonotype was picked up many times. In DNA, the CDR3 is TGTGCCAGCAGTCTAACTAGCGGGGGAACCTACGAGCAGTACTTC. Translation gives CASSLTSGGTYEQYF. V and J are TRBV6-5 and TRBJ2-7; 11 positions match TRBD2. The ends lost 5 bases at V and 2 bases at J; junction bases unmatched: 5. The CDR3 has 15 residues. Germline-derived CDR1 and CDR2 are MNHEY and SVGAGI.

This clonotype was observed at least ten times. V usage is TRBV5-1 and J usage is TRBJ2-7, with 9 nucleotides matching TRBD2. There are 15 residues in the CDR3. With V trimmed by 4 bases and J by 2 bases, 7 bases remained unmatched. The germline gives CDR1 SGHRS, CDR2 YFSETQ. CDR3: CASSRSSGRAYEQYF. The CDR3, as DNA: TGCGCCAGCAGCAGGAGTAGCGGGAGAGCCTACGAGCAGTACTTC. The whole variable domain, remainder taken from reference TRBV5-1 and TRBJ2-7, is KAGVTQTPRYLIKTRGQQVTLSCSPISGHRSVSWYQQTPGQGLQFLFEYFSETQRNKGNFPGRFSGRQFSNSRSEMNVSTLELGDSALYLCASSRSSGRAYEQYFGPGTRLTVT.

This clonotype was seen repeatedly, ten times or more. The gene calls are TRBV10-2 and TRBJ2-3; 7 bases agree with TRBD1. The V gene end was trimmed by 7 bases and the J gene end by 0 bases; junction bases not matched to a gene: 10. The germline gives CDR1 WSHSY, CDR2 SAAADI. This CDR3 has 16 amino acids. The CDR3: CASNRETGPSTDTQYF. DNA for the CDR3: TGCGCCAGCAACCGAGAGACAGGGCCCAGCACAGATACGCAGTATTTT.

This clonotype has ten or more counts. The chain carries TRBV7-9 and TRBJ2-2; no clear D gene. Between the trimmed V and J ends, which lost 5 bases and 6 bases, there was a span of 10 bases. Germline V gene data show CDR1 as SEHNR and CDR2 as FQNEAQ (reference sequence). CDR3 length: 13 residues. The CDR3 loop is CASSKLGSGELFF. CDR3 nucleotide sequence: TGTGCCAGCAGCAAACTGGGGTCCGGGGAGCTGTTTTTT.

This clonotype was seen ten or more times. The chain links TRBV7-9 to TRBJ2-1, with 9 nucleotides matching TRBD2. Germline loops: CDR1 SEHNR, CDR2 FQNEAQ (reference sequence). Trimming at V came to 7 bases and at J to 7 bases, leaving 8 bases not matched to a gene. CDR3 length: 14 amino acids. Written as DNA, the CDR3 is TGTGCCAGCAACCGACTAGCGGATGGGAATGAGCAGTTCTTC. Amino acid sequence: CASNRLADGNEQFF.

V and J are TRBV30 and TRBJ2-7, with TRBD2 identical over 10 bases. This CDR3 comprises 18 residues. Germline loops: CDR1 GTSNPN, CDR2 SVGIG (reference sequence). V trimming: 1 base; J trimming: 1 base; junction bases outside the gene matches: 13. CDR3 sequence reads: CAWSELASGSYMSYEQYF. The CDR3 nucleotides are TGTGCCTGGAGTGAATTGGCTAGCGGGAGTTATATGTCCTACGAGCAGTACTTC. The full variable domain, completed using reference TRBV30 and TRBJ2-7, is SQTIHQWPATLVQPVGSPLSLECTVEGTSNPNLYWYRQAAGRGLQLLFYSVGIGQISSEVPQNLSASRPQDRQFILSSKKLLLSDSGFYLCAWSELASGSYMSYEQYFGPGTRLTVT.

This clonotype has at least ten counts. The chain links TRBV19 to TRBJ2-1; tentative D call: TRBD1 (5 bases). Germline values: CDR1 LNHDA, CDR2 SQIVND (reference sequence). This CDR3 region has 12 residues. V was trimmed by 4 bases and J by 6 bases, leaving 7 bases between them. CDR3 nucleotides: TGTGCCAGTAGTAGGGGCCGCAATGAGCAGTTCTTC. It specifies CASSRGRNEQFF.

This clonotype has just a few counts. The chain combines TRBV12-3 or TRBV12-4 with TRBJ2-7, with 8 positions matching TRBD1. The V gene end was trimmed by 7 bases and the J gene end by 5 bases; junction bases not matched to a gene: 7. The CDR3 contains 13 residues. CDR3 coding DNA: TGTGCCAGCACCCAACCAGGGGGCCACGAGCAGTACTTC. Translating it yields CASTQPGGHEQYF.

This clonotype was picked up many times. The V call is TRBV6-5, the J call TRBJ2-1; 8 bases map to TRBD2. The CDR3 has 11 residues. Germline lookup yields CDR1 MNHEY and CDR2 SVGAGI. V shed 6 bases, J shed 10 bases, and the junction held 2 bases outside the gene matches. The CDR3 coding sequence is TGTGCCAGCAGCTTAGCGGGAGAGCAGTTCTTC. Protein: CASSLAGEQFF.

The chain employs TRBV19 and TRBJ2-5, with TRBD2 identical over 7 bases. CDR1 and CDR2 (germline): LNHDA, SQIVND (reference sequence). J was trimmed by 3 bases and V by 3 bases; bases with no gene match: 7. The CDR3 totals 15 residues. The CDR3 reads CASSIGGLPKETQYF. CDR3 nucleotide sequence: TGTGCCAGTAGTATTGGGGGACTACCAAAAGAGACCCAGTACTTC.

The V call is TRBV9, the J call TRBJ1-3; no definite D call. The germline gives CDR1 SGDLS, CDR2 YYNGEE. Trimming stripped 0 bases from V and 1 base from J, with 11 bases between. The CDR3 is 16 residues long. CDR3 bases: TGTGCCAGCAGCGTAGCTACGGGGTATTCTGGAAACACCATATATTTT. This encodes CASSVATGYSGNTIYF.

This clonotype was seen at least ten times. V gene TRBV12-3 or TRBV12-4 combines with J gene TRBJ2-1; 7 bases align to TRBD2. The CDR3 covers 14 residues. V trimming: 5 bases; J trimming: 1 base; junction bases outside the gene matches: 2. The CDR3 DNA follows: TGTGCCAGCAGTGGGAGGGAATCCTACAATGAGCAGTTCTTC. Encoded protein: CASSGRESYNEQFF.

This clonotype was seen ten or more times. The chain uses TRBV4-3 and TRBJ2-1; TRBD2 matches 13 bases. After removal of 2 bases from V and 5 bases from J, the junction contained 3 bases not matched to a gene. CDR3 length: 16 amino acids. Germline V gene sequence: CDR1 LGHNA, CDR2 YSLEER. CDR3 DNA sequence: TGCGCCAGCAGCCAAACCGGGACTAGCGGGAACAATGAGCAGTTCTTC. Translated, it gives CASSQTGTSGNNEQFF.

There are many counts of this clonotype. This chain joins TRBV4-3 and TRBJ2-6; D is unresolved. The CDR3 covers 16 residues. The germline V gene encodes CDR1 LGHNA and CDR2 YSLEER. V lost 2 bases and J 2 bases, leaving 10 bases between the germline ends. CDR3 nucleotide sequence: TGCGCCAGCAGCCAAAACCCCGAGGCTGGGGCCAACGTCCTGACTTTC. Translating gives CASSQNPEAGANVLTF.

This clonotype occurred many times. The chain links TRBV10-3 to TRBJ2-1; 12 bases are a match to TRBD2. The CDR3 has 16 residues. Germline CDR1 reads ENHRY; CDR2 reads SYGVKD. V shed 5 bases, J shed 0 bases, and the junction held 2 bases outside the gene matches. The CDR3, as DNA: TGTGCCATCAGTCCACTAGCGGGAGGCTCCTACAATGAGCAGTTCTTC. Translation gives CAISPLAGGSYNEQFF.